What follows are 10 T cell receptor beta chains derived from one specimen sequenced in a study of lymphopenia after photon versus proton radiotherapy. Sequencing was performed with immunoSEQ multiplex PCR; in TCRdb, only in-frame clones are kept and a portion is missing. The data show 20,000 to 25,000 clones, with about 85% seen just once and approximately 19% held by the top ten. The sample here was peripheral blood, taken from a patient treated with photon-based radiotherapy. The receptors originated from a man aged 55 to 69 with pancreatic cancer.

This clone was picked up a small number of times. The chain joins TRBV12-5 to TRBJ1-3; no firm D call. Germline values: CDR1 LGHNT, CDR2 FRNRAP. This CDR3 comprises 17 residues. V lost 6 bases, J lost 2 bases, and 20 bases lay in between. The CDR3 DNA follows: TGTGCTAGTGGAGCTCCCAAGTGGCAGGTTGCTGGAAACACCATATATTTT. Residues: CASGAPKWQVAGNTIYF.

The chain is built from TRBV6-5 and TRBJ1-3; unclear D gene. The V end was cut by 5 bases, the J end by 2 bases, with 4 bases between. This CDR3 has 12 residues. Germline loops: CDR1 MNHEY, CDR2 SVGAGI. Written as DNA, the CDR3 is TGTGCCAGCAGTAAACCTGGAAACACCATATATTTT. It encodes CASSKPGNTIYF.

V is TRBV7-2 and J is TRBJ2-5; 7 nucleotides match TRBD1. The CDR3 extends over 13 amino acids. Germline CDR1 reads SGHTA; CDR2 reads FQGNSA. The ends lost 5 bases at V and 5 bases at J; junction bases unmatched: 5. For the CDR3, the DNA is TGTGCCAGCAGCCCCGACAGGGTGGAGACCCAGTACTTC. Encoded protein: CASSPDRVETQYF.

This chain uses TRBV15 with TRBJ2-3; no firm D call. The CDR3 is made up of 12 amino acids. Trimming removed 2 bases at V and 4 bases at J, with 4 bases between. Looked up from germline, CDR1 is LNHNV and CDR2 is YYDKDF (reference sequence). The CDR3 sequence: CATSRFPDTQYF. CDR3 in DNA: TGTGCCACCAGCAGATTTCCAGATACGCAGTATTTT.

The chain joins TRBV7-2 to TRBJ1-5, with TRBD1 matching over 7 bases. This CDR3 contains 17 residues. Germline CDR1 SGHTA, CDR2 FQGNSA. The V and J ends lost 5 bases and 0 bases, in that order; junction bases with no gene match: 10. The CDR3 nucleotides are TGTGCCAGCAGCCCGGCGAGGGGGCGGAATAGCAATCAGCCCCAGCATTTT. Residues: CASSPARGRNSNQPQHF.

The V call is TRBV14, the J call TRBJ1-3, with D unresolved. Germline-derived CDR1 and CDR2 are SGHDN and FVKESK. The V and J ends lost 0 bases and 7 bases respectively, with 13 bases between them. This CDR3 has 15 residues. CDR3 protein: CASSQDGRYRNTIYF. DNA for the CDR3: TGTGCCAGCAGCCAAGATGGAAGGTATCGGAACACCATATATTTT. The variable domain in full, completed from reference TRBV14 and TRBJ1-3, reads EAGVTQFPSHSVIEKGQTVTLRCDPISGHDNLYWYRRVMGKEIKFLLHFVKESKQDESGMPNNRFLAERTGGTYSTLKVQPAELEDSGVYFCASSQDGRYRNTIYFGEGSWLTVV.

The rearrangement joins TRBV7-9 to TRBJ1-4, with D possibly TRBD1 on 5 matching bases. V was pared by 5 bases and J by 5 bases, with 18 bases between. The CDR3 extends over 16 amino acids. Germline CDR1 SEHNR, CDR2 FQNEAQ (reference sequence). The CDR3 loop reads CASSPQPGRQNEKLFF. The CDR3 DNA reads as TGTGCCAGCAGCCCACAACCGGGACGACAAAATGAAAAACTGTTTTTT.

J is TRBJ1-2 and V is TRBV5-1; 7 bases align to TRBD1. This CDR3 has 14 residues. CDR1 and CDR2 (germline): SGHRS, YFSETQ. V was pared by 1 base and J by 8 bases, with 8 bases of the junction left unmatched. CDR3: CASSLSSDREGYTF. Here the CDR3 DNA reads TGCGCCAGCAGCTTGTCGTCCGACAGGGAGGGCTACACCTTC.

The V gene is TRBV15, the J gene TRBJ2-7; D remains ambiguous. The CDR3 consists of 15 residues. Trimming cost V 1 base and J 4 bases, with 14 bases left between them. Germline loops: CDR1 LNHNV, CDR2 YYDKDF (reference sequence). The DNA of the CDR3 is TGTGCCACCAGCAGAGGGTCAGAGACCCTATACGAGCAGTACTTC. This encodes CATSRGSETLYEQYF.

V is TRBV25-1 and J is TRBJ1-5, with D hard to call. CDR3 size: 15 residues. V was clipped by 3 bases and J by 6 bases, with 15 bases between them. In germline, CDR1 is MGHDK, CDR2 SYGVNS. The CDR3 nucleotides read TGTGCCAGCAGTGAGGCAGGCCCAGAGAGTCAGCCCCAGCATTTT. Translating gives CASSEAGPESQPQHF.